The sequence of this T cell receptor beta chain was determined in a study of blood T cell repertoires in COVID-19 (dated by TCRdb to the early 2020s). Concerning the study at large: Collaborator samples came from the United States, Italy and Spain and covered acute and convalescent phases of COVID-19. Subjects who had been exposed to COVID-19, were actively infected with it, or had recovered from it provided the deeply sampled blood TCRbeta repertoires that made up the dataset. The samples were drawn from two sources: the first 160 participants of the ongoing ImmuneRACE study, and 1,254 subjects contributed by 6 global collaborators. The repertoires were made available in a free public database intended to serve as a resource for research on the immune response to SARS-CoV-2. The prospective study material was composed of cDNA or gDNA derived from T cells, B-cell-depleted T cells, or PBMCs. Nearly every sample came with metadata listing a de-identified subject ID, COVID-19 status, age in years and sex. Where HLA class I and class II types were available, the types were taken from metadata supplied by the sample provider, not from assay-based typing. General conclusions and limits of the study: The amount of clinical and demographic metadata varied by source and participant and was provided uncurated.

Collaborating institutions collected whole blood in K2EDTA tubes following their own protocols. Collaborator samples were shipped for TCRbeta analysis as frozen whole blood, isolated PBMCs, or DNA extracted from either sample type. Remarks on this clone: Its antigen remains unidentified. No qualities accompany the bases; no much larger clone lies one base away.

TCRbeta CDR3 regions were amplified from genomic DNA using the immunoSEQ Assay, a bias-controlled multiplex PCR. Processing in the source paper ran as follows. The number of nucleated cells in each sample was estimated from the amplification of reference gene primers within the assay. To quantify the absolute abundance of each unique TCRbeta CDR3 rearrangement, sequence reads were collapsed and filtered. Productive Simpson clonality was computed per sample as the square root of Simpson's diversity index over productive rearrangements. In TCRdb, the immuneACCESS table is reduced to in-frame sequences with V and J assigned. These tables do not hold every clone; where another copy was compared, an unresolved V gene accounts for under half, and the others remain unexplained. V, J and clone size were drawn from that table, and D and trimming were deduced from the DNA. The sample table contains roughly 200,000 clones; only one count was recorded for 75% to 85% of them. The ten largest clones capture around 6.9% of the sample.

Germline trimming amounts to 2 bases on V and 5 bases on J, with 5 as the count of junction bases outside the gene matches. CDR3 length: 15 amino acids, cysteine to phenylalanine. Only CDR3 DNA is held: 45 bases, read in frame from base 1. CDR1 and CDR2, looked up from the germline V gene, are LGHNA and YNFKEQ. The chain employs TRBV4-2 and TRBJ1-1, and 10 junction bases match TRBD1. The source material was peripheral blood. The source is a man between 60 and 75 years old with acute or convalescent COVID-19. At the DNA level, the sequence is TGTGCCAGCAGCCAAAGACAGGGGGCGCGGACTGAAGCTTTCTTT. Its amino acids are CASSQRQGARTEAFF.